This T cell receptor (beta chain) was obtained from a study of cytomegalovirus exposure and HLA in healthy donors. Study background: An earlier analysis found around 120 million unique TCR beta sequences from around 180 million T cells.

In the PCR, 60 Vbeta and 13 Jbeta primers were used. As handled by the study authors: In a later analysis, the count reached about 82 million unique TCR beta chains, with approximately 11 million shared. Method: immunoSEQ multiplex PCR; TCRdb's copy keeps in-frame clones and lacks some. V and J calls and clone size are as listed in that table; D and trimming were resolved from the DNA. The table shows fewer than 110,000 clones, with 65% to 80% occurring only once. V gave up 7 bases and J gave up 6 bases, with 16 bases separating them. This CDR3 has 13 residues. Germline values: CDR1 LNHDA, CDR2 SQIVND (reference sequence).

The clonotype comes from a woman aged 18-29 years in good health and CMV-seropositive. The specimen was PBMCs. The chain links TRBV19 to TRBJ2-7; possible D gene TRBD1, 5 bases. Here the CDR3 reads CASTPGPFREQYF. For the CDR3, the DNA is TGTGCCAGTACCCCAGGGCCATTCCGCGAGCAGTACTTC.